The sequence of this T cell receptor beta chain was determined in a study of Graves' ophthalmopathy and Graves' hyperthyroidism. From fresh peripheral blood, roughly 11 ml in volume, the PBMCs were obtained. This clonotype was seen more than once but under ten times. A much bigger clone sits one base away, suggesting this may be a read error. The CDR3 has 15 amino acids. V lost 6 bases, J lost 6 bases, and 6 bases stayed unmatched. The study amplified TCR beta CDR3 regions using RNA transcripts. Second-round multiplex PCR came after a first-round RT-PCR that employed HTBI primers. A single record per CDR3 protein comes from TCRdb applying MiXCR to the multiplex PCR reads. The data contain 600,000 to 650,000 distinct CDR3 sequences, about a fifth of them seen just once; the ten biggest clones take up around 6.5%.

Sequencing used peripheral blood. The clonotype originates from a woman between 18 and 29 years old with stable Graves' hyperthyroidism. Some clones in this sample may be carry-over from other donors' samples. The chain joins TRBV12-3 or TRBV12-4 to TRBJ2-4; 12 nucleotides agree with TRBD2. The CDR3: CASRASGGAANIQYF. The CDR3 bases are TGTGCCAGCAGAGCTAGCGGGGGGGCCGCAAACATTCAGTACTTC.